What follows describes a single TCR beta chain. One junction end disagrees with the germline gene, perhaps due to a read error. Germline V gene sequence: CDR1 MGHRA, CDR2 YSYEKL. This CDR3 is 13 amino acids long. The data are from a study of T cells in Graves' hyperthyroidism and ophthalmopathy. Authors of the study amplified TCR beta CDR3 regions from RNA transcripts. HTBI primers were employed in a first-round RT-PCR of the TCR CDR3. MiXCR was run by TCRdb on the multiplex PCR reads, yielding one entry per CDR3 protein. The sample includes under 400,000 distinct CDR3 sequences, more than 15% of them seen just once. Newly diagnosed hyperthyroidism, duration under 2 months, in patients aged 18 to 65.

The TCR was taken from a woman between 18 and 29 years old with Graves' hyperthyroidism that later progressed to Graves' ophthalmopathy. The specimen was blood. This chain joins TRBV4-1 and TRBJ2-3; no reliable D call. This chain's CDR3 is CASSPMPTDSQYF. The CDR3 region has the DNA TGCGCCAGCAGCCCTATGCCAACAGATTCGCAGTATTTT.